Following are 27 T cell receptor beta chains from one sample sequenced in a study of response to subunit inactivated influenza vaccine. TCRdb reprocessed the RT-PCR reads with MiXCR, giving one entry per CDR3 protein. The sample contains around 520,000 distinct CDR3 sequences, 10% to 15% of which appear only once. The material was PBMCs from blood, obtained on the day of vaccination. The origin of the receptors is a man in his fifties or sixties who received an inactivated influenza vaccine.

This clonotype showed up just a few times. This sequence joins TRBV19 and TRBJ2-7; 9 bases line up with TRBD1. The J segment lost 3 bases and the V segment lost 5 bases, leaving 8 bases of the junction unmatched. In germline, CDR1 is LNHDA, CDR2 SQIVND (reference sequence). CDR3 length: 15 residues. The CDR3 DNA is TGTGCCAGTAGTGTTTCCGGGACAGGGCTCTACGAGCAGTACTTC. This encodes CASSVSGTGLYEQYF. The full variable domain, rest sourced from reference TRBV19 and TRBJ2-7, is DGGITQSPKYLFRKEGQNVTLSCEQNLNHDAMYWYRQDPGQGLRLIYYSQIVNDFQKGDIAEGYSVSREKKESFPLTVTSAQKNPTAFYLCASSVSGTGLYEQYFGPGTRLTVT.

This clonotype showed up just a few times. This chain uses TRBV10-3 with TRBJ2-1; 11 bases are shared with TRBD2. Trimming cost V 5 bases and J 6 bases; bases outside gene matches: 6. The CDR3 spans 15 residues. CDR1 is ENHRY, CDR2 SYGVKD, per germline. CDR3 in DNA: TGTGCCATCAGTAAGGGACTAGCGGAGGTCAATGAGCAGTTCTTC. Its protein is CAISKGLAEVNEQFF.

This clonotype was counted between two and nine times. This rearrangement joins TRBV19 to TRBJ1-1, with D possibly being TRBD1 (5 bases). The germline V and J ends were trimmed by 3 bases and 4 bases, with 15 bases remaining between them. Germline CDR1 reads LNHDA; CDR2 reads SQIVND (reference sequence). The CDR3 consists of 15 residues. The CDR3 sequence is CASSIGRARTTEAFF. The CDR3 region has the DNA TGTGCCAGTAGTATCGGCAGGGCCCGGACCACTGAAGCTTTCTTT.

The chain links TRBV28 to TRBJ2-3; 14 bases are shared with TRBD2. V lost 2 bases and J lost 0; bases outside the gene matches: 7. CDR1 is MDHEN and CDR2 is SYDVKM in the germline V gene. This CDR3 contains 19 residues. The CDR3 DNA is TGTGCCAGCAGTTTACCCGGGACTAGCGGGAGCGCTAGCACAGATACGCAGTATTTT. This codes for CASSLPGTSGSASTDTQYF.

This clonotype was detected many times. This chain uses TRBV29-1 with TRBJ2-2, with 8 bases lining up with TRBD2. In germline, CDR1 is SQVTM, CDR2 ANQGSEA. J was trimmed by 2 bases and V by 7 bases; bases with no gene match: 6. CDR3 length equals 14 residues. The CDR3 loop is CSGGGLGNTGELFF. DNA of the CDR3: TGCAGCGGGGGGGGACTAGGCAACACCGGGGAGCTGTTTTTT.

The chain employs TRBV6-2 or TRBV6-3 and TRBJ2-7, with D perhaps given as TRBD1 or TRBD2 (6 bases each). CDR3 size: 15 residues. CDR1 is MNHEY and CDR2 is SVGEGT in the germline V gene. The germline V and J ends were trimmed by 0 bases and 3 bases, with 12 bases remaining between them. CDR3 residues: CASSYSWGAVYEQYF. In DNA form, the CDR3 reads TGTGCCAGCAGTTACTCGTGGGGGGCCGTCTACGAGCAGTACTTC.

This clonotype was recorded at least ten times. The chain joins TRBV11-2 to TRBJ1-5; TRBD1 matches at 8 bases. The V and J ends lost 1 base and 2 bases, in that order; junction bases with no gene match: 1. The CDR3 contains 15 residues. Germline V gene lookup returns CDR1 SGHAT and CDR2 FQNNGV. As DNA, the CDR3 is TGTGCCAGCAGCTTAGGGGGACAGGGCAATCAGCCCCAGCATTTT. Protein sequence: CASSLGGQGNQPQHF.

The chain employs TRBV11-2 and TRBJ1-2, with D tentatively TRBD1 (5 bases). Germline assignment: CDR1 SGHAT and CDR2 FQNNGV. This CDR3 has 13 residues. The ends were cut back, 7 bases at V and 5 bases at J, with 14 bases in the middle. The CDR3 nucleotides are TGTGCCAGCAACGGCCGGGGGGTATATGGCTACACCTTC. It translates to CASNGRGVYGYTF.

A few counts support this clonotype. V usage is TRBV6-1 and J usage is TRBJ2-1; TRBD2 aligns across 8 bases. The CDR3 loop spans 15 amino acids. Germline V gene sequence: CDR1 MNHNS, CDR2 SASEGT. Trimming took 6 bases from V and 9 from J; bases not matched to a gene: 13. CDR3 sequence (DNA): TGTGCCAGCAGCCCCCTTTGGCGGGGGGAGGGTGAGCAGTTCTTC. It is translated as CASSPLWRGEGEQFF.

This clonotype was counted many times. The chain couples TRBV20-1 to TRBJ2-1; 14 nucleotides match TRBD2. The CDR3 sequence is 16 residues long. Germline V gene data show CDR1 as DFQATT and CDR2 as SNEGSKA (reference sequence). V shed 5 bases, J shed 0 bases, and the junction held 3 bases outside the gene matches. CDR3 nucleotides: TGCAGTGCTGAGGGGACTAGCGGGAGCTCCTACAATGAGCAGTTCTTC. It yields the protein CSAEGTSGSSYNEQFF.

The genes are TRBV20-1 and TRBJ2-7; TRBD1 agrees at 9 bases. This CDR3 spans 14 amino acids. V was pared by 6 bases and J by 7 bases, with 13 bases of the junction left unmatched. Germline values: CDR1 DFQATT, CDR2 SNEGSKA (reference sequence). The CDR3 sequence: CSAPRTGARREQYF. CDR3 sequence (DNA): TGCAGTGCGCCGAGGACAGGGGCCCGTCGGGAGCAGTACTTC.

This clonotype was detected many times. The chain has TRBV12-3 or TRBV12-4 and TRBJ2-3, with 8 positions matching TRBD2. With V trimmed by 6 bases and J by 2 bases, 13 bases remained unmatched. This CDR3 is 17 amino acids long. The CDR3 DNA sequence: TGTGCCAGCAGGGGGACTAGGGGGAGCTCCCCCACAGATACGCAGTATTTT. It yields the protein CASRGTRGSSPTDTQYF.

This clonotype was counted between two and nine times. V usage is TRBV20-1 and J usage is TRBJ2-3; no reliable D call. This CDR3 has 15 residues. V lost 3 bases and J 2 bases, leaving 15 bases between the germline ends. In germline, CDR1 is DFQATT, CDR2 SNEGSKA (reference sequence). The CDR3 loop reads CSARRSSAYTDTQYF. CDR3 nucleotides: TGCAGTGCTAGGCGGTCCAGCGCCTACACAGATACGCAGTATTTT.

The table lists this clonotype with a few counts. This chain connects TRBV12-3 or TRBV12-4 to TRBJ1-5; D call uncertain. V shed 4 bases and J shed 9 bases, with 10 bases lying between them. This CDR3 contains 12 residues. CDR3 residues: CASSYGNGPQHF. The CDR3 nucleotides read TGTGCCAGCAGTTATGGTAACGGGCCCCAGCATTTT.

The V call is TRBV11-2, the J call TRBJ2-2, with 9 nucleotides matching TRBD2. Germline CDR1 reads SGHAT; CDR2 reads FQNNGV. Trimming at V came to 5 bases and at J to 6 bases, leaving 7 bases not matched to a gene. The CDR3 has 15 residues. The CDR3 loop is CASSETRGRAGELFF. CDR3 nucleotide sequence: TGTGCCAGCAGCGAAACGCGCGGGAGGGCCGGGGAGCTGTTTTTT.

This sequence joins TRBV30 and TRBJ2-7; 7 nucleotides agree with TRBD2. V was clipped by 3 bases and J by 6 bases; unmatched bases: 8. Germline V gives CDR1 GTSNPN, CDR2 SVGIG (reference sequence). The CDR3 extends over 13 amino acids. In DNA, the CDR3 is TGTGCCTGGAGCGGACTAGTCGATTTCGAGCAGTACTTC. Translation gives CAWSGLVDFEQYF.

V gene TRBV5-1 combines with J gene TRBJ1-4, with 9 positions matching TRBD1. Germline V gene lookup returns CDR1 SGHRS and CDR2 YFSETQ. This CDR3 is built from 14 residues. Unmatched junction bases numbered 3, after V lost 5 bases and J lost 4 bases. CDR3 sequence (DNA): TGCGCCAGCAGTTGGACAGGGGTTAATGAAAAACTGTTTTTT. It yields the protein CASSWTGVNEKLFF.

This clonotype has a count of ten or more. The V and J genes are TRBV28 and TRBJ1-4; no clear D gene. The CDR3 is made up of 15 amino acids. V lost 5 bases and J lost 5, with 15 bases in between. Per the germline V gene, CDR1 is MDHEN and CDR2 is SYDVKM. CDR3 sequence reads: CASSLGGGGNEKLFF. The CDR3 bases are TGTGCCAGCAGTCTGGGAGGTGGTGGGAATGAAAAACTGTTTTTT.

This clonotype appeared a few times. The chain uses TRBV5-8 and TRBJ2-7; TRBD1 might be the D (5 bases). From germline, CDR1 is SGHTS and CDR2 YDEGEE. The CDR3 is 15 amino acids. V lost 0 bases, J lost 6 bases, and 16 bases lay in between. CDR3 nucleotides: TGTGCCAGCAGCTTGGGAGACAGTATCATATCCGAGCAGTACTTC. This sequence encodes CASSLGDSIISEQYF.

The J gene is TRBJ1-3, the V gene TRBV7-9, with 9 bases that match TRBD1. This CDR3 comprises 16 residues. Trimming removed 4 bases from V and 0 bases from J; junction bases left unmatched: 4. CDR1 is SEHNR, CDR2 FQNEAQ, per germline (reference sequence). The CDR3 protein is CASSWDRATSGNTIYF. CDR3 in DNA: TGTGCCAGCAGCTGGGACAGGGCGACCTCTGGAAACACCATATATTTT.

This clonotype has at least ten counts. The chain couples TRBV7-2 to TRBJ2-2; 7 nucleotides agree with TRBD1. Germline assignment: CDR1 SGHTA and CDR2 FQGNSA. The CDR3 runs 15 residues. V shed 1 base and J 5 bases; nucleotides not matched to a gene: 4. This CDR3 reads CASSLVTGNTGELFF. Written as DNA, the CDR3 is TGTGCCAGCAGCTTAGTGACAGGGAATACCGGGGAGCTGTTTTTT.

This clonotype has just a few counts. The chain joins TRBV6-2 or TRBV6-3 to TRBJ1-5, with D maybe TRBD1 (5 bases). V lost 6 bases and J 5 bases, leaving 14 bases between the germline ends. This CDR3 is built from 14 residues. Germline V gene data show CDR1 as MNHEY and CDR2 as SVGEGT. DNA of the CDR3: TGTGCCAGCAGCCGGGACCGGGACTATCAGCCCCAGCATTTT. Translation gives CASSRDRDYQPQHF.

The rearrangement uses TRBV3-1 and TRBJ2-5; D not resolved. Per the germline V gene, CDR1 is LGHDT and CDR2 is YNNKEL (reference sequence). This CDR3 contains 14 residues. V lost 1 base and J 5 bases, leaving 11 bases between the germline ends. The CDR3 bases are TGTGCCAGCAGCCAAGTAGTATCGTCGGAGACCCAGTACTTC. This translates into CASSQVVSSETQYF.

For this clonotype: The junction differs from germline at one of its ends, possibly a read error. The chain combines TRBV20-1 with TRBJ2-1; the D gene is possibly TRBD2 (6 bases). CDR3 length equals 15 residues. Germline V gene lookup returns CDR1 DFQATT and CDR2 SNEGSKA (reference sequence). The CDR3 sequence is CCARPQRREMNEQFF. The CDR3 DNA is TGCTGTGCTAGACCTCAGCGCCGGGAGATGAATGAGCAGTTCTTC.

This clonotype showed up just a few times. The chain couples TRBV7-2 to TRBJ2-7, with D possibly matching TRBD1 (5 bases). CDR1 is SGHTA and CDR2 is FQGNSA in the germline V gene. The CDR3 has 17 amino acids. Trimming took off 3 bases at V and 3 bases at J, with 21 bases between the two ends. The CDR3 loop is CASSFRSAAGLIYEQYF. In DNA, the CDR3 is TGTGCCAGCAGCTTTAGGAGTGCGGCAGGGTTAATCTACGAGCAGTACTTC. The complete variable domain, with remaining parts taken from reference TRBV7-2 and TRBJ2-7, reads GAGVSQSPSNKVTEKGKDVELRCDPISGHTALYWYRQSLGQGLEFLIYFQGNSAPDKSGLPSDRFSAERTGGSVSTLTIQRTQQEDSAVYLCASSFRSAAGLIYEQYFGPGTRLTVT.

This clonotype has just a few counts. The V gene is TRBV7-2, the J gene TRBJ2-3; possible D gene TRBD2, 8 bases. CDR3 length: 18 residues. In germline, CDR1 is SGHTA, CDR2 FQGNSA. Trimming pared 0 bases from V and 7 bases from J, leaving 23 bases between. In DNA, the CDR3 is TGTGCCAGCAGCTTAGCAGGGGGCTCGCGGGGGGTTTTTAATACGCAGTATTTT. Encoded protein: CASSLAGGSRGVFNTQYF.

The V gene is TRBV9, the J gene TRBJ2-3; TRBD2 matches 8 bases. Trimming at V came to 4 bases and at J to 4 bases, leaving 14 bases not matched to a gene. The CDR3 extends over 17 amino acids. Germline loops: CDR1 SGDLS, CDR2 YYNGEE. CDR3 loop: CASSPHSGTRTADTQYF. In DNA, the CDR3 is TGTGCCAGCAGCCCTCATTCCGGGACTAGAACCGCAGATACGCAGTATTTT. The complete variable domain, with remaining parts taken from reference TRBV9 and TRBJ2-3, reads DSGVTQTPKHLITATGQRVTLRCSPRSGDLSVYWYQQSLDQGLQFLIQYYNGEERAKGNILERFSAQQFPDLHSELNLSSLELGDSALYFCASSPHSGTRTADTQYFGPGTRLTVL.